This passage covers 15 T cell receptor beta chains from one sample sequenced in a study of blood T cell repertoires in COVID-19. The repertoire was sequenced with immunoSEQ multiplex PCR; TCRdb's copy has only in-frame clones and lacks some. This table has fewer than 250,000 clones, around nine tenths appearing once. The sequencing sample was made of PBMCs or T cells enriched from blood (not recorded which). The receptors were sampled from a man younger than 40 in a cohort exposed to, infected with or recovered from COVID-19 (not recorded which).

The rearrangement links TRBV2 to TRBJ2-7, with TRBD2 identical over 13 bases. This CDR3 contains 15 residues. Trimming removed 5 bases from V and 7 bases from J; junction bases left unmatched: 8. Germline V lookup: CDR1 SNHLY, CDR2 FYNNEI. The CDR3 DNA reads as TGTGCCAGCAGTAGACTAGCGGGAGGACCAGGGGAGCAGTACTTC. Its translation: CASSRLAGGPGEQYF.

This clone has only one observation. This chain joins TRBV14 and TRBJ1-1, with TRBD1 matching 8 bases. V lost 2 bases and J lost 0; bases outside the gene matches: 2. The CDR3 consists of 15 residues. Germline values: CDR1 SGHDN, CDR2 FVKESK. The CDR3 region has the DNA TGTGCCAGCAGCCAAATGACAGGGGTGAACACTGAAGCTTTCTTT. It is translated as CASSQMTGVNTEAFF.

The gene calls are TRBV24-1 and TRBJ2-1, with TRBD1 matching 8 bases. The CDR3 is 15 residues long. The J segment lost 8 bases and the V segment lost 0 bases, leaving 5 bases of the junction unmatched. Germline CDR1 reads KGHDR; CDR2 reads SFDVKD. In nucleotides, the CDR3 is TGTGCCACCAGTGATTTGACAGGGGGTGGGGATGAGCAGTTCTTC. This sequence encodes CATSDLTGGGDEQFF.

The CDR3 nucleotides read TGCGCCAGCAGTGAGTGGCGGGAGGAGGATGAGCAGTTCTTC. Residues: CASSEWREEDEQFF. This sequence joins TRBV10-1 and TRBJ2-1, with 8 bases aligning to TRBD2. This CDR3 contains 14 residues. Germline V lookup: CDR1 WNHNN, CDR2 SYGVQD (reference sequence). Germline trimming cut 1 base from V and 8 bases from J; bases unmatched to any gene: 4.

The chain couples TRBV12-3 or TRBV12-4 to TRBJ2-5; D gene ambiguous. V was pared by 4 bases and J by 4 bases, with 10 bases between. The CDR3 sequence is 13 residues long. CDR3 sequence reads: CASSSPTGETQYF. DNA of the CDR3: TGTGCCAGCAGTTCTCCCACTGGAGAGACCCAGTACTTC.

The J gene is TRBJ1-2, the V gene TRBV5-4; 10 nucleotides agree with TRBD1. The CDR3 contains 17 residues. The ends lost 4 bases at V and 4 bases at J; junction bases unmatched: 13. Per the germline V gene, CDR1 is SGHNT and CDR2 is YYREEE (reference sequence). The CDR3 bases are TGTGCCAGCAGCCCTGGAGGTAGAGGACAGGGGGTCTATGGCTACACCTTC. Residues: CASSPGGRGQGVYGYTF.

The chain uses TRBV4-1 and TRBJ1-1; 7 bases fit TRBD1. Germline V gene lookup returns CDR1 MGHRA and CDR2 YSYEKL. J lost 1 base, V lost 2 bases, and 4 bases had no gene match. The CDR3 is 15 residues long. The CDR3 sequence is CASSQRQGSNTEAFF. The CDR3, as DNA: TGCGCCAGCAGCCAAAGACAGGGATCGAACACTGAAGCTTTCTTT.

The V gene is TRBV9, the J gene TRBJ2-7; tentative D call: TRBD2 (7 bases). There are 15 residues in the CDR3. CDR1 is SGDLS and CDR2 is YYNGEE in the germline V gene. Deletions cut 4 bases from V and 4 bases from J, with 18 bases between. CDR3 bases: TGTGCCAGCAGCTCCAGGGAGGGACATGCTTACGAGCAGTACTTC. Encoded protein: CASSSREGHAYEQYF.

This chain links TRBV3-1 (or the pseudogene TRBV3-2) with TRBJ1-4; D unclear. In germline, CDR1 is LGHDT, CDR2 YNNKEL (reference sequence). V shed 0 bases and J shed 6 bases, with 11 bases lying between them. CDR3 length equals 15 residues. The chain's CDR3 is CASSQDFRRDEKLFF. The CDR3 region has the DNA TGTGCCAGCAGCCAAGATTTCCGACGGGATGAAAAACTGTTTTTT.

The rearrangement links TRBV7-6 to TRBJ2-1; D call uncertain. CDR1 and CDR2 from the germline V gene are SGHVS and FNYEAQ. This CDR3 has 14 residues. V lost 4 bases and J lost 9, with 16 bases in between. CDR3 loop: CASSSQAQNSEQFF. The CDR3 coding sequence is TGTGCCAGCAGCTCCCAGGCCCAAAATAGTGAGCAGTTCTTC. The variable domain in full, with the rest retrieved from reference TRBV7-6 and TRBJ2-1, is GAGVSQSPRYKVTKRGQDVALRCDPISGHVSLYWYRQALGQGPEFLTYFNYEAQQDKSGLPNDRFSAERPEGSISTLTIQRTEQRDSAMYRCASSSQAQNSEQFFGPGTRLTVL.

This clone showed up just a few times. The chain couples TRBV4-1 to TRBJ1-2; D possibly corresponds to TRBD1 (6 bases). Germline V gene lookup returns CDR1 MGHRA and CDR2 YSYEKL. This CDR3 has 19 residues. Trimming pared 0 bases from V and 2 bases from J, leaving 22 bases between. DNA of the CDR3: TGCGCCAGCAGCCAAGAGCTTTTGACCAAGGAGGGGGGGAACTATGGCTACACCTTC. Translated, it gives CASSQELLTKEGGNYGYTF.

The rearrangement uses TRBV5-1 and TRBJ2-1; 7 bases are shared with TRBD1. Germline V gene sequence: CDR1 SGHRS, CDR2 YFSETQ. After removal of 4 bases from V and 3 bases from J, the junction contained 16 bases not matched to a gene. The CDR3 is made up of 18 amino acids. CDR3 loop: CASSLHQATGTLYNEQFF. DNA for the CDR3: TGCGCCAGCAGCCTACATCAAGCGACAGGGACCCTCTACAATGAGCAGTTCTTC. The variable domain in full, with the rest retrieved from reference TRBV5-1 and TRBJ2-1, is KAGVTQTPRYLIKTRGQQVTLSCSPISGHRSVSWYQQTPGQGLQFLFEYFSETQRNKGNFPGRFSGRQFSNSRSEMNVSTLELGDSALYLCASSLHQATGTLYNEQFFGPGTRLTVL.

The chain links TRBV24-1 to TRBJ1-2, with TRBD1 identical over 7 bases. This CDR3 is built from 15 residues. The V gene's germline CDR1 is KGHDR and CDR2 SFDVKD. V gave up 3 bases and J gave up 4 bases; unmatched junction bases: 7. CDR3 sequence (DNA): TGTGCCACCAGTGATCCCTTAGGGGGCTCCTATGGCTACACCTTC. It yields the protein CATSDPLGGSYGYTF.

V is TRBV7-9 and J is TRBJ2-1, with 15 positions matching TRBD2. The CDR3 consists of 17 residues. Germline values: CDR1 SEHNR, CDR2 FQNEAQ (reference sequence). Unmatched junction bases numbered 4, after V lost 3 bases and J lost 4 bases. The CDR3 protein is CASSLGGLAGGYNEQFF. The DNA of the CDR3 is TGTGCCAGCAGCTTGGGTGGACTAGCGGGAGGGTACAATGAGCAGTTCTTC.

The rearrangement links TRBV20-1 to TRBJ1-4; D ambiguous. CDR1 and CDR2 from the germline V gene are DFQATT and SNEGSKA (reference sequence). Trimming removed 3 bases at V and 3 bases at J, with 11 bases between. This CDR3 has 14 residues. In nucleotides, the CDR3 is TGCAGTGCTAGTACGAGGGCAGCTAATGAAAAACTGTTTTTT. The encoded protein is CSASTRAANEKLFF.